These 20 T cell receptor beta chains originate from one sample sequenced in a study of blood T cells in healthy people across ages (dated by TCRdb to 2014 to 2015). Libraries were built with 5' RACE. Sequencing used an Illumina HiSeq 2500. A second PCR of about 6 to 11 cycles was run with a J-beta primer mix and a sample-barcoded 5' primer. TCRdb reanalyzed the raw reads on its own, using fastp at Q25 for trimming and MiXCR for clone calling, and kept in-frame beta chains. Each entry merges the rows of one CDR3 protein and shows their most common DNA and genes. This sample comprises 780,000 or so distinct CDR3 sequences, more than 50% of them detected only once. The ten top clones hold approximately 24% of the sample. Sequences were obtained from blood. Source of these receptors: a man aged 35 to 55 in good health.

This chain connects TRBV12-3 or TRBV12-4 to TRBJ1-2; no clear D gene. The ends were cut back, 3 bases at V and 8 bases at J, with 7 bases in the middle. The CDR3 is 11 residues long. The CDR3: CASSFGRGYTF. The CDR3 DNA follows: TGTGCCAGCAGTTTCGGTCGCGGCTACACCTTC.

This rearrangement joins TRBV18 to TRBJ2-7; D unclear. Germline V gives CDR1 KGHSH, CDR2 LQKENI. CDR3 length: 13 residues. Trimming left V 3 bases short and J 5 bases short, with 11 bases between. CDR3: CASSPPVADEQYF. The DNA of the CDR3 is TGTGCCAGCTCACCCCCTGTAGCAGACGAGCAGTACTTC.

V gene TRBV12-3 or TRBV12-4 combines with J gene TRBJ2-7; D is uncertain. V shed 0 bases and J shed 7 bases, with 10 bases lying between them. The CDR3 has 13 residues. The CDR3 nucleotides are TGTGCCAGCAGTTTAGCGACGTATAGAGAGCAGTACTTC. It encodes CASSLATYREQYF.

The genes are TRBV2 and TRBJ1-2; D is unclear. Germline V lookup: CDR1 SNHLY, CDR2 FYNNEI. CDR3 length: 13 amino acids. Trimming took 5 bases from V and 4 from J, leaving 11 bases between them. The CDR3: CASSIEVLYGYTF. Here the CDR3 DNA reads TGTGCCAGCAGTATAGAGGTCCTCTATGGCTACACCTTC.

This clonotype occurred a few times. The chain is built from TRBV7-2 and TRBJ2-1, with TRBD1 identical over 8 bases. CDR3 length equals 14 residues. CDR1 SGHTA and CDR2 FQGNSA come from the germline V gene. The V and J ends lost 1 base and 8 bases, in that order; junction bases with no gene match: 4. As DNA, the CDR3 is TGTGCCAGCAGCTTAGGACAGGGGTTTTATGAGCAGTTCTTC. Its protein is CASSLGQGFYEQFF.

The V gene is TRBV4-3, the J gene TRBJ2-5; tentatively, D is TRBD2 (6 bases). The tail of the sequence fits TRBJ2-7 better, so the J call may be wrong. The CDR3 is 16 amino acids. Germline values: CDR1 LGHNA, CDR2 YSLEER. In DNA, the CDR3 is TGCGCCAGCAGCCAAGAGGCCTCCCTGGGGGGTTACGAGCAGTACTTC. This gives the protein CASSQEASLGGYEQYF.

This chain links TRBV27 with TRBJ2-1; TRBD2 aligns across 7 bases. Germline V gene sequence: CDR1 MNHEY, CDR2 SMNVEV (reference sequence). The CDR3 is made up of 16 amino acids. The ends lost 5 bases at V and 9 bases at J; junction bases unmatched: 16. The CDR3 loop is CASSIVGGSAWGEQFF. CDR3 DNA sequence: TGTGCCAGCAGTATAGTCGGCGGGAGTGCCTGGGGTGAGCAGTTCTTC.

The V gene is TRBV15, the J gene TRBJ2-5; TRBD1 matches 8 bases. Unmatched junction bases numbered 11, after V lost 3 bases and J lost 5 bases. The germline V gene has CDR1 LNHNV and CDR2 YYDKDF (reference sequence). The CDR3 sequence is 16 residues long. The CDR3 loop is CATSSHIQGARETQYF. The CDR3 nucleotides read TGTGCCACCAGCAGCCATATTCAGGGGGCAAGGGAGACCCAGTACTTC.

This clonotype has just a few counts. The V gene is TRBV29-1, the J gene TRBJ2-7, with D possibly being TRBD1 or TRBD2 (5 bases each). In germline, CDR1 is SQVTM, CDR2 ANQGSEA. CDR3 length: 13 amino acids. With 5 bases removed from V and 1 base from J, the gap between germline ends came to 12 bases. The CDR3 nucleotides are TGCAGCGTTCCGGGGCAAGGATCCTACGAGCAGTACTTC. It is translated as CSVPGQGSYEQYF.

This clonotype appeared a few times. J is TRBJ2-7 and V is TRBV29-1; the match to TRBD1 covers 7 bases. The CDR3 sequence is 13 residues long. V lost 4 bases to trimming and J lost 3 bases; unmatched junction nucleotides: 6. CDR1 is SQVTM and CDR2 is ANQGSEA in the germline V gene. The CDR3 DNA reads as TGCAGCGTTGCCGGGACAGAACACTACGAGCAGTACTTC. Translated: CSVAGTEHYEQYF.

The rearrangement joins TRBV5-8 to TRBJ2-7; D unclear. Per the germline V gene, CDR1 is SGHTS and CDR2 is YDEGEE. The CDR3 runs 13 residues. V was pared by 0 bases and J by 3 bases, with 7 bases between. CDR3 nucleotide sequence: TGTGCCAGCAGCTTGGCCAGGTACTACGAGCAGTACTTC. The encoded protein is CASSLARYYEQYF.

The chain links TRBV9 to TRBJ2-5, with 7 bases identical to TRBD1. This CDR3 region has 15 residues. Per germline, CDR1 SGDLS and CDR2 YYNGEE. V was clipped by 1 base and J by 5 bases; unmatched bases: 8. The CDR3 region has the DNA TGTGCCAGCAGCGTAACGACAGGGCAATGGGAGACCCAGTACTTC. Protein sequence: CASSVTTGQWETQYF. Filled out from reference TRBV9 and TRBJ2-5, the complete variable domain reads DSGVTQTPKHLITATGQRVTLRCSPRSGDLSVYWYQQSLDQGLQFLIQYYNGEERAKGNILERFSAQQFPDLHSELNLSSLELGDSALYFCASSVTTGQWETQYFGPGTRLLVL.

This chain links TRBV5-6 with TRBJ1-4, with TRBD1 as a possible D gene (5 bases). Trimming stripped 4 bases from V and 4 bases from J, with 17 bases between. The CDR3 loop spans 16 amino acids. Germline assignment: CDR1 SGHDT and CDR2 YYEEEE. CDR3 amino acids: CASSPAAGLRNEKLFF. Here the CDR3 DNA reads TGTGCCAGCAGCCCCGCCGCAGGGCTACGTAATGAAAAACTGTTTTTT.

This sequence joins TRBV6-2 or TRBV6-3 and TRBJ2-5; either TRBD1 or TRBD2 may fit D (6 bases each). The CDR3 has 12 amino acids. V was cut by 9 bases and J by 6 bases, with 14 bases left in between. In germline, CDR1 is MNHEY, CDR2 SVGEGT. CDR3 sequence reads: CARGGGQKTQYF. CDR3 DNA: TGTGCCAGAGGAGGGGGGCAGAAGACCCAGTACTTC.

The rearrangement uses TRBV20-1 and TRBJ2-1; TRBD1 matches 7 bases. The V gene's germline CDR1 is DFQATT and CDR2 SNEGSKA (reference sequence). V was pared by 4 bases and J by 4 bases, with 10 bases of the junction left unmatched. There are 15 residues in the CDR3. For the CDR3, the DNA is TGCAGTGCTAAGGTGGGGACAGCCGAGTACAATGAGCAGTTCTTC. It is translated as CSAKVGTAEYNEQFF.

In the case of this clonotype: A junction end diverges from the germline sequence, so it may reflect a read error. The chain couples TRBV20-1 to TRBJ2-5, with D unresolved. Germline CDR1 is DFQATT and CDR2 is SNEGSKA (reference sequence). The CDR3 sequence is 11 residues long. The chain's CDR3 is CGARFRETQYF. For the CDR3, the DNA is TGCGGTGCTAGATTTCGGGAGACCCAGTACTTC.

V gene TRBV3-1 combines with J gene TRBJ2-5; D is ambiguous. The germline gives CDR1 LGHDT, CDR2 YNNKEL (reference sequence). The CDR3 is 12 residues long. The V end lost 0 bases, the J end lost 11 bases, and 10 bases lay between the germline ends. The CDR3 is CASSQESHEQYF. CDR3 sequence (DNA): TGTGCCAGCAGCCAAGAAAGTCATGAGCAGTACTTC.

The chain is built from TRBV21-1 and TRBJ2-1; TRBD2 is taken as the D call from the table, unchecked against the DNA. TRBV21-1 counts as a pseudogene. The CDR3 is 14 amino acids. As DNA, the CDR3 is TGTGCCAGCAGCGGGTCGCTAGCGGGGTGGGAGCAGTTCTTC. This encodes CASSGSLAGWEQFF.

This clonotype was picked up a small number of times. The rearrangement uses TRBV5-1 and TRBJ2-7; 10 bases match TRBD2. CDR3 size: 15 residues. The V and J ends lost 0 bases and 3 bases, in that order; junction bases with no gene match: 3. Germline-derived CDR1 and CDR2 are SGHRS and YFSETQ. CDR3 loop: CASSLASGRGYEQYF. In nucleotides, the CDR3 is TGCGCCAGCAGCTTGGCTAGCGGGAGAGGCTACGAGCAGTACTTC.

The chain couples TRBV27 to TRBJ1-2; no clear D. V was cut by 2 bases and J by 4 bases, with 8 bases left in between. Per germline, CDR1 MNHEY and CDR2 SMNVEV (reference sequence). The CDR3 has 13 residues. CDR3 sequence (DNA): TGTGCCAGCAGTTTAACGTCGACCTATGGCTACACCTTC. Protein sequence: CASSLTSTYGYTF.